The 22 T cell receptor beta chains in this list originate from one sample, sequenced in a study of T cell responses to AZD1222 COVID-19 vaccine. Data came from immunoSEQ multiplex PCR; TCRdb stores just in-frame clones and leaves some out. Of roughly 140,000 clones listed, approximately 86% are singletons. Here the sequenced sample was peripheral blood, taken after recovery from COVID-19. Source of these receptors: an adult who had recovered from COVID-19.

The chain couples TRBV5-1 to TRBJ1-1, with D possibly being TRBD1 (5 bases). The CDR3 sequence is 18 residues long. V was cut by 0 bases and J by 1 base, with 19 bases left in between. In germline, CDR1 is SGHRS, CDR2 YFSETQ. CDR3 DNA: TGCGCCAGCAGCTTGGTGCCATCCGGGGCCCCTTCGAACACTGAAGCTTTCTTT. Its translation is CASSLVPSGAPSNTEAFF.

The CDR3 sequence: CASSYAAGLGDTEAFF. The CDR3 bases are TGTGCCAGCAGTTACGCCGCCGGGTTGGGAGACACTGAAGCTTTCTTT. This chain connects TRBV6-2 or TRBV6-3 to TRBJ1-1; D is uncertain. The germline V gene has CDR1 MNHEY and CDR2 SVGEGT. V lost 2 bases to trimming and J lost 3 bases, with 16 bases between them. The CDR3 spans 16 residues.

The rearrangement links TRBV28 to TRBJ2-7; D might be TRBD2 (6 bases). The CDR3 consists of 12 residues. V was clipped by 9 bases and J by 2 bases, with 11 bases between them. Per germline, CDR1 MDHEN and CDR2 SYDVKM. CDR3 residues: CASFGGTYEQYF. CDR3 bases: TGTGCCAGTTTCGGGGGAACCTACGAGCAGTACTTC.

The CDR3 DNA is TGTGCCAGCAGCTTAACGGAGTACGGGGAGCTGTTTTTT. Amino acid sequence: CASSLTEYGELFF. The V call is TRBV7-3, the J call TRBJ2-2; no definite D call. The length of the CDR3 is 13 residues. Trimming removed 0 bases from V and 7 bases from J, with 6 bases in between. Germline CDR1 is SGHTA and CDR2 is FQGTGA.

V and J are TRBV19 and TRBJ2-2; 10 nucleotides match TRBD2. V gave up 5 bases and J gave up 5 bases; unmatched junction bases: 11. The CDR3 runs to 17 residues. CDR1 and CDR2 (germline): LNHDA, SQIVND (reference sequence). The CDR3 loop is CASSPKREGLLTGELFF. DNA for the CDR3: TGTGCCAGTAGTCCCAAGCGGGAGGGCCTACTAACCGGGGAGCTGTTTTTT.

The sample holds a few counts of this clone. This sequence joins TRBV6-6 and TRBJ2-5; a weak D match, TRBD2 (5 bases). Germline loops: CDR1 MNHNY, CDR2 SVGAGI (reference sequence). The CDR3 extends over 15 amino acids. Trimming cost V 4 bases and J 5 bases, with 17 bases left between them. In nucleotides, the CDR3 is TGTGCCAGCAGTTCCCACGACACGGGAAGCGAGACCCAGTACTTC. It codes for CASSSHDTGSETQYF.

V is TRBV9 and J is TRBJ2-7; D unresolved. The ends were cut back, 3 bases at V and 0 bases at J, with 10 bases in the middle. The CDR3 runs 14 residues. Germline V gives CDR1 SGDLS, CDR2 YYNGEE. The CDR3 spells CASSAGSNSYEQYF. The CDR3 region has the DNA TGTGCCAGCAGCGCTGGATCCAACTCCTACGAGCAGTACTTC.

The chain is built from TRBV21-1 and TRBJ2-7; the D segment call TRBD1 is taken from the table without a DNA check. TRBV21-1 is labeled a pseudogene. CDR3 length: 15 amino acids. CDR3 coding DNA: TGTGCCAGCAGTCCATCGGGGACATCAGCTGTCGAGCAGTACTTC. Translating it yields CASSPSGTSAVEQYF.

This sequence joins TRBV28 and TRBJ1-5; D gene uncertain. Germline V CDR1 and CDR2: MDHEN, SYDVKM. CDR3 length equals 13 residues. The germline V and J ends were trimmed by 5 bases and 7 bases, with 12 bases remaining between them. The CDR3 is CASSLLMGQPQHF. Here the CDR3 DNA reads TGTGCCAGCAGTCTCCTCATGGGACAGCCCCAGCATTTT.

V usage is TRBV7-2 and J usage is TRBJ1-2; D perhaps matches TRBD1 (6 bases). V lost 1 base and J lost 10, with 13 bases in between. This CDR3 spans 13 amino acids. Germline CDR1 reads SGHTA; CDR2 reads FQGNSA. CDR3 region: CASSLVRGNNYTF. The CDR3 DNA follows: TGTGCCAGCAGCTTAGTTAGGGGGAATAACTACACCTTC.

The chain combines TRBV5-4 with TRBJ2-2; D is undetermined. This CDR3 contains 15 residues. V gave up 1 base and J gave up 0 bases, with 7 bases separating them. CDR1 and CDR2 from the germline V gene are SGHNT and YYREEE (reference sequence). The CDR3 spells CASSLSTANTGELFF. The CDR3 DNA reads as TGTGCCAGCAGCTTGAGCACAGCGAACACCGGGGAGCTGTTTTTT.

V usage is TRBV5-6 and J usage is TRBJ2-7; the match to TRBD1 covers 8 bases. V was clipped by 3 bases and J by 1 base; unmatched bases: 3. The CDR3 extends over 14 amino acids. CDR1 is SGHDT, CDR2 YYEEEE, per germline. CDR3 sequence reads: CASSWTGRSYEQYF. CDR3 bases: TGTGCCAGCAGCTGGACAGGGAGGTCCTACGAGCAGTACTTC. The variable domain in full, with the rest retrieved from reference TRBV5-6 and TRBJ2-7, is DAGVTQSPTHLIKTRGQQVTLRCSPKSGHDTVSWYQQALGQGPQFIFQYYEEEERQRGNFPDRFSGHQFPNYSSELNVNALLLGDSALYLCASSWTGRSYEQYFGPGTRLTVT.

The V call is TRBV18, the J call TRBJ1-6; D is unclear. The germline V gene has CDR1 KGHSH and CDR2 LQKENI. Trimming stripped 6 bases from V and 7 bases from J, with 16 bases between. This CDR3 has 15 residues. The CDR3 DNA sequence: TGTGCCAGCTCCCTGGGAGCCAGTGGCAATTCACCCCTCCACTTT. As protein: CASSLGASGNSPLHF.

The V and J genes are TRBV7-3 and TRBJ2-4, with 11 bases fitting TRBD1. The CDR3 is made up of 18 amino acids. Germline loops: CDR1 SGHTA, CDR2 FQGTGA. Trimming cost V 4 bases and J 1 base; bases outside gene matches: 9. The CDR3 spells CASSSGTGGSSAKNIQYF. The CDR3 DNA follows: TGTGCCAGCAGCTCTGGGACAGGGGGGAGTTCGGCCAAAAACATTCAGTACTTC.

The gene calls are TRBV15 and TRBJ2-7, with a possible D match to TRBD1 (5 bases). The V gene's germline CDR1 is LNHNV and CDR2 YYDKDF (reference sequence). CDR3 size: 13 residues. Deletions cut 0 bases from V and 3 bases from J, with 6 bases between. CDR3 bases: TGTGCCACCAGCAGAGATCAGGGCTACGAGCAGTACTTC. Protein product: CATSRDQGYEQYF.

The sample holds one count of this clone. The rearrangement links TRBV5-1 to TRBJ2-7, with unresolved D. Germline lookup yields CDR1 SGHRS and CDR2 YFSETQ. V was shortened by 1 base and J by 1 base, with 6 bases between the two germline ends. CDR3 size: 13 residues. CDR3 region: CASSLTKSYEQYF. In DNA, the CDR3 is TGCGCCAGCAGCTTGACTAAATCCTACGAGCAGTACTTC.

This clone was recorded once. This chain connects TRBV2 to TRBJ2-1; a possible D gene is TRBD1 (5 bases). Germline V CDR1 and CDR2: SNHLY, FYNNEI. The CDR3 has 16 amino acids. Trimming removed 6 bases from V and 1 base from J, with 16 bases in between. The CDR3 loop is CASSTFRAKSYNEQFF. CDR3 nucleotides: TGTGCCAGCAGCACATTCAGGGCGAAATCCTACAATGAGCAGTTCTTC.

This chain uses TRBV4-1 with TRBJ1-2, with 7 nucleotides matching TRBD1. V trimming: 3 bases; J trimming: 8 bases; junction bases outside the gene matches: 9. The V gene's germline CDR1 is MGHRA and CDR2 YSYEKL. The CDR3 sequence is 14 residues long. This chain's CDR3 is CASSHDTGVKGYTF. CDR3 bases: TGCGCCAGCAGCCATGATACAGGGGTTAAGGGCTACACCTTC.

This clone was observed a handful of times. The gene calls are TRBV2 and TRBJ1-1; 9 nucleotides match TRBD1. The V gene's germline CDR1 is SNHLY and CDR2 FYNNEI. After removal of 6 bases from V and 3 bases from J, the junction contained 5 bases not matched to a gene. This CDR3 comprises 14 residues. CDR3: CASSLTGGDTEAFF. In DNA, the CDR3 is TGTGCCAGCAGCCTCACAGGGGGCGACACTGAAGCTTTCTTT. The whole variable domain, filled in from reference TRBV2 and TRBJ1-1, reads EPEVTQTPSHQVTQMGQEVILRCVPISNHLYFYWYRQILGQKVEFLVSFYNNEISEKSEIFDDQFSVERPDGSNFTLKIRSTKLEDSAMYFCASSLTGGDTEAFFGQGTRLTVV.

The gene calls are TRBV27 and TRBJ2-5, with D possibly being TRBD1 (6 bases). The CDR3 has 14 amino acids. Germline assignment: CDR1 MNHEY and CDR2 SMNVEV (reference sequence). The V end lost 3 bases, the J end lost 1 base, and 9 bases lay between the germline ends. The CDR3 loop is CASSFRDTQETQYF. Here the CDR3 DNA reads TGTGCCAGCAGTTTCCGGGACACCCAAGAGACCCAGTACTTC.

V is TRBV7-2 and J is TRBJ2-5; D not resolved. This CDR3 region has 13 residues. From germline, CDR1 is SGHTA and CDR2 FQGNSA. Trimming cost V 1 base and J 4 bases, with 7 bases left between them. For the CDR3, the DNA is TGTGCCAGCAGCTTAGAGACGAGAGAGACCCAGTACTTC. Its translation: CASSLETRETQYF.

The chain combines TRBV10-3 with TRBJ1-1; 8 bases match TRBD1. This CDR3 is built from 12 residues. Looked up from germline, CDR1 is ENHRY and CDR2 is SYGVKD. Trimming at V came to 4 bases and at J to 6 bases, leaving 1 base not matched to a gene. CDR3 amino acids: CAISGGQAEAFF. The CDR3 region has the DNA TGTGCCATCAGTGGGGGACAGGCTGAAGCTTTCTTT.